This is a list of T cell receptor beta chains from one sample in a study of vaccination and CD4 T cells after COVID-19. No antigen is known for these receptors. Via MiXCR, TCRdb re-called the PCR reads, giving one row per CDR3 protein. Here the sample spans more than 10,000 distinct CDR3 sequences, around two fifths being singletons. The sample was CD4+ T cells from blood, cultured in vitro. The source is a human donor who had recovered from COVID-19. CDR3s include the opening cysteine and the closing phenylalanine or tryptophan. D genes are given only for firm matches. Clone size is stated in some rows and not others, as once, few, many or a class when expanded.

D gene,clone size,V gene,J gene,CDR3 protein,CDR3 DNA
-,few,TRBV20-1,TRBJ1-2,CSAREDRHYGYTF,TGCAGTGCTAGAGAAGACAGGCACTATGGCTACACCTTC
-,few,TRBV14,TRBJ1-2,CASSHHDNAGKYGYTF,TGTGCCAGCAGCCACCACGATAATGCAGGGAAATATGGCTACACCTTC
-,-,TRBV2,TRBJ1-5,CASSDSTYQPQHF,TGTGCCAGCAGTGATAGCACTTATCAGCCCCAGCATTTT
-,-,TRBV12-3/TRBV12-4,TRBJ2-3,CASSQRQSRADTQYF,TGTGCCAGCAGCCAGAGACAGTCCCGCGCAGATACGCAGTATTTT
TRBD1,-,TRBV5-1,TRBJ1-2,CASSLGDRGHGYTF,TGCGCCAGCAGCTTGGGGGACAGGGGGCATGGCTACACCTTC
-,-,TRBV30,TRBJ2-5,CARRGGIRETQYF,TGTGCCCGGCGAGGCGGAATAAGAGAGACCCAGTACTTC
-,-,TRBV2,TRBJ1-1,CASNWQPNTEAFF,TGTGCCAGCAATTGGCAACCGAACACTGAAGCTTTCTTT
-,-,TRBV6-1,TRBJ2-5,CASSEVWKTQYF,TGTGCCAGCAGTGAAGTGTGGAAGACCCAGTACTTC
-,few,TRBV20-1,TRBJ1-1,CSARESMWTEAFF,TGCAGTGCTAGAGAGTCTATGTGGACTGAAGCTTTCTTT
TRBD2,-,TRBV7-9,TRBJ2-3,CASLAGGSTDTQYF,TGTGCCAGCTTAGCGGGGGGAAGCACAGATACGCAGTATTTT
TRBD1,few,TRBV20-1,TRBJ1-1,CSASRMSQGVTNTEAFF,TGCAGTGCTAGCCGTATGTCGCAGGGGGTAACGAACACTGAAGCTTTCTTT
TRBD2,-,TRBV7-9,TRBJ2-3,CASSEILSGRGAADTQYF,TGTGCCAGCAGCGAGATACTAAGCGGGAGGGGAGCTGCAGATACGCAGTATTTT
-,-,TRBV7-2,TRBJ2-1,CASSLDRGLREQFF,TGTGCCAGCAGCTTAGATAGAGGCCTCAGGGAGCAGTTCTTC
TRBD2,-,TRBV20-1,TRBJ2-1,CSARKRGSSYNEQFF,TGCAGTGCTAGAAAGCGGGGGAGCTCCTACAATGAGCAGTTCTTC
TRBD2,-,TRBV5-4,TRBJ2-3,CASSPPLAGDSTDTQYF,TGTGCCAGCAGCCCGCCCCTAGCGGGGGATTCCACAGATACGCAGTATTTT
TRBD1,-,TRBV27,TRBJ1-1,CASSPGQMNTEAFF,TGTGCCAGCAGTCCGGGACAGATGAACACTGAAGCTTTCTTT
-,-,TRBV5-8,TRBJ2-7,CASSLEGNGSGQYF,TGTGCCAGCAGCTTGGAGGGGAATGGGAGCGGGCAGTACTTC
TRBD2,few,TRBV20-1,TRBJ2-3,CSALDLVMTSGLHTDTQYF,TGCAGTGCCCTGGACCTAGTGATGACTAGCGGGCTCCACACAGATACGCAGTATTTT
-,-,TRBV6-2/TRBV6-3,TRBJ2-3,CASSYLGLGDTQYF,TGTGCCAGCAGTTATTTGGGCCTTGGAGATACGCAGTATTTT
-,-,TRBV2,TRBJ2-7,CASSERGLLSYEQYF,TGTGCCAGCAGTGAACGGGGCCTCCTATCCTACGAGCAGTACTTC
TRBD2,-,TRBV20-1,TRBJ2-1,CSARKAGGQYNEQFF,TGCAGTGCTAGAAAAGCGGGGGGGCAGTACAATGAGCAGTTCTTC
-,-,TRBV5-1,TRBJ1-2,CASSLDTGRPGGYTF,TGCGCCAGCAGCTTGGACACGGGGCGCCCGGGGGGCTACACCTTC
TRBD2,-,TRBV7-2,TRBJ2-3,CASSSSGARTDTQYF,TGTGCCAGCAGCTCTAGCGGGGCTCGCACAGATACGCAGTATTTT
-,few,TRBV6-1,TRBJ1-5,CASSEGGNQPQHF,TGTGCCAGCAGTGAAGGGGGGAATCAGCCCCAGCATTTT
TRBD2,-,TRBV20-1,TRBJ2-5,CSAVTSGAETQYF,TGCAGTGCTGTGACTAGCGGGGCAGAGACCCAGTACTTC
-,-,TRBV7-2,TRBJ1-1,CASSLVGQGRRGAFF,TGTGCCAGCAGCTTAGTTGGGCAGGGGCGTAGAGGGGCTTTCTTT
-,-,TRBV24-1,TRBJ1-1,CATSDFPNTEAFF,TGTGCCACCAGTGATTTCCCGAACACTGAAGCTTTCTTT
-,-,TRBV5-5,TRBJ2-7,CASSRTETSYEQYF,TGTGCCAGCAGCCGGACAGAAACCTCCTACGAGCAGTACTTC
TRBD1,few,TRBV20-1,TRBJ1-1,CSAPGQGSPLSVNTEAFF,TGCAGTGCCCCGGGACAGGGCTCCCCTTTATCCGTGAACACTGAAGCTTTCTTT
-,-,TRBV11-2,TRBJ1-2,CASSFTGTLGRSAGGYGYTF,TGTGCCAGCAGCTTTACAGGAACACTAGGACGGAGTGCGGGGGGCTATGGCTACACCTTC
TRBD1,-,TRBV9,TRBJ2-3,CASSAGTGNTDTQYF,TGTGCCAGCAGCGCCGGGACAGGGAACACAGATACGCAGTATTTT
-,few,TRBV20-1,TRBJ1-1,CSAENRVGYEAFF,TGCAGTGCAGAAAACAGGGTCGGGTATGAAGCTTTCTTT
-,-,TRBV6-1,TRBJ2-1,CASTRQTVGEQFF,TGTGCCAGCACCCGACAGACGGTGGGTGAGCAGTTCTTC